These 4 T cell receptor beta chains were all obtained from the same sample, sequenced in a study of PD-L1 blockade in urothelial cancer. The time point: peripheral blood 6 weeks after treatment start. The table came from immunoSEQ multiplex PCR; TCRdb's copy has only in-frame clones and leaves some out. The data contain around 41,000 clones, roughly 85% of them seen just once; the ten biggest clones take up about 15%. Sequenced here: PBMCs, sampled around atezolizumab (anti-PD-L1) treatment. The receptors shown here come from a man in his 60s with urothelial cancer.

The chain is built from TRBV30 and TRBJ2-1; D uncertain. Trimming stripped 2 bases from V and 10 bases from J, with 6 bases between. The germline gives CDR1 GTSNPN, CDR2 SVGIG (reference sequence). The CDR3 runs 10 residues. CDR3 bases: TGTGCCTGGAGTTTGACAGAGCAGTTCTTC. Translating gives CAWSLTEQFF.

The rearrangement uses TRBV7-9 and TRBJ2-5; D not resolved. Trimming took 4 bases from V and 5 from J, leaving 5 bases between them. Germline V gene data show CDR1 as SEHNR and CDR2 as FQNEAQ (reference sequence). This CDR3 is 11 amino acids long. Here the CDR3 DNA reads TGTGCCAGCAGCTCCCGGGAGACCCAGTACTTC. Protein sequence: CASSSRETQYF.

The rearrangement uses TRBV10-3 and TRBJ2-3; D unresolved. CDR1 is ENHRY, CDR2 SYGVKD, per germline. Trimming pared 3 bases from V and 4 bases from J, leaving 5 bases between. This CDR3 has 12 residues. The CDR3 reads CAISDGADTQYF. The DNA for the CDR3 is TGTGCCATCAGTGATGGAGCAGATACGCAGTATTTT.

V and J are TRBV6-5 and TRBJ2-7; TRBD2 matches 8 bases. Trimming took 5 bases from V and 6 from J; bases not matched to a gene: 6. This CDR3 comprises 13 residues. Germline assignment: CDR1 MNHEY and CDR2 SVGAGI. As DNA, the CDR3 is TGTGCCAGCAGTCGGGGACTAGGTTCCGAGCAGTACTTC. Translating it yields CASSRGLGSEQYF.